A selection of T cell receptor beta chains follows, all from one sample in a study of T-cell reconstitution after alpha-beta-depleted transplantation in children. TCRdb fed the PCR reads into MiXCR, producing one record per CDR3 protein. The sample shows approximately 120,000 distinct CDR3 sequences, roughly 9.7% of them seen only once. The sequencing used PBMCs, mostly from graft donor cells, collected 180 days after TCRalphabeta/CD19-depleted stem cell transplant. The receptors come from a girl under two years old who had a stem cell transplant for combined immunodeficiency, so the T cells may come from the graft donor. The CDR3 runs from the conserved cysteine through the conserved F or W. The order of the fields is V gene, clone size, J gene, D gene, CDR3 DNA, CDR3 protein. The D gene is left open where the match is weak. Some rows have no size entry. The others give once, few or many, or a class for an expanded clone.

>TRBV19|.|TRBJ2-3|.
TGTGCCAGTAGTATTCTGTCTAGCACAGATACGCAGTATTTT
CASSILSSTDTQYF
>TRBV7-2|few|TRBJ2-7|TRBD2
TGTGCCAGCAGCTTAGCTGGGGGCACCCTAGCGGGAGTCAGGCACGAGCAGTACTTC
CASSLAGGTLAGVRHEQYF
>TRBV4-1|.|TRBJ2-2|.
TGCGCCAGCAGCCAAGAGGACAGCTTTAACACCGGGGAGCTGTTTTTT
CASSQEDSFNTGELFF
>TRBV19|many|TRBJ1-1|.
TGTGCCAGTAGTATGGAGAGGGGAGTAGAGAACACTGAAGCTTTCTTT
CASSMERGVENTEAFF
>TRBV5-1|.|TRBJ2-1|TRBD1
TGCGCCAGCAGCTTGAGAGGGGGCCCGGTCTCCTACAATGAGCAGTTCTTC
CASSLRGGPVSYNEQFF
>TRBV12-3/TRBV12-4|once|TRBJ1-2|.
TGTGCCAGCAGTTTATTCCCCGGGACATGGAACTATGGCTACACCTTC
CASSLFPGTWNYGYTF
>TRBV7-9|few|TRBJ2-1|.
TGTGCCAGCAGCATATTGGACAGGGAGGGTGAGCAGTTCTTC
CASSILDREGEQFF
>TRBV12-3/TRBV12-4|few|TRBJ2-3|.
TGTGCCAGCAGCCCATGGAACAGGGTGGCAGATACGCAGTATTTT
CASSPWNRVADTQYF
>TRBV20-1|few|TRBJ2-4|.
TGCAGTGCTTCGGGGCTAAACATTCAGTACTTC
CSASGLNIQYF
>TRBV27|few|TRBJ2-7|TRBD2
TGTGCCAGCAGTTTATTGTCTAGCGGGCGGTACGAGCAGTACTTC
CASSLLSSGRYEQYF
>TRBV20-1|many|TRBJ2-3|TRBD2
TGCAGTGCTAGAGATCAGACTAGCGGGCTTATAGATACGCAGTATTTT
CSARDQTSGLIDTQYF
>TRBV6-5|.|TRBJ2-2|.
TGTGCCAGCAGTTACGACCAGGGCGGGAACACCGGGGAGCTGTTTTTT
CASSYDQGGNTGELFF